This TCR beta chain was recorded in a study of blood T cell repertoires in COVID-19. As for the study in general: PBMCs, B-cell-depleted T cells, or T cells were the source of the cDNA or gDNA that made up the material.

After removal of 5 bases from V and 2 bases from J, the junction contained 5 bases not matched to a gene. Germline CDR1 and CDR2: SGHAT and FQDESV (reference sequence). The CDR3 runs 15 residues. This clone was found once. In the study's own analysis: By means of reference gene primer amplification, nucleated cell counts were estimated. Assay used: immunoSEQ multiplex PCR; TCRdb lists only in-frame clones, some missing. The V and J calls and clone size are taken from that table; D and trimming were inferred from the DNA. The sample gives 300,000 or so clones, just under 90% of which show up once; approximately 4% is in the top ten.

The TCR was taken from a woman in her thirties or forties with acute or convalescent COVID-19. This chain uses TRBV11-1 with TRBJ2-5; 10 bases are a match to TRBD1. Material: peripheral blood. The CDR3 coding sequence is TGTGCCAGCAGCACGGACAGGGGGGGGCAAGAGACCCAGTACTTC. It yields the protein CASSTDRGGQETQYF.